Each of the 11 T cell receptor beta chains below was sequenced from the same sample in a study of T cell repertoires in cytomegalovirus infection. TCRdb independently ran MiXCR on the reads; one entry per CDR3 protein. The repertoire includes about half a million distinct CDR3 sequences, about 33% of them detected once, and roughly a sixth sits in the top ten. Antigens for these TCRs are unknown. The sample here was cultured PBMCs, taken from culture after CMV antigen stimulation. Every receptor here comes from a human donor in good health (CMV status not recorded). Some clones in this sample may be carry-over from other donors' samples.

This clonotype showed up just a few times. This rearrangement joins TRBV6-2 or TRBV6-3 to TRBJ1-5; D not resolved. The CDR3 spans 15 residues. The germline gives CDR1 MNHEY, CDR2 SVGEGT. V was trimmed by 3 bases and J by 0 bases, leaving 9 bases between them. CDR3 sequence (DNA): TGTGCCAGCAGTTATGGGGTTTATAGCAATCAGCCCCAGCATTTT. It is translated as CASSYGVYSNQPQHF.

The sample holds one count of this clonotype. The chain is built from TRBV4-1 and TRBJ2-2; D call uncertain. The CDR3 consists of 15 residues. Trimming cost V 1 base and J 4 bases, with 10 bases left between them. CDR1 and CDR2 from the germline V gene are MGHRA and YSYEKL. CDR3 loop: CASSQGSRLTGELFF. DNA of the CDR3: TGCGCCAGCAGCCAAGGTAGTCGCCTCACCGGGGAGCTGTTTTTT.

The CDR3 nucleotides are TGTGCCAGCAGTACTAGTTCCTACGAGCAGTACGTC. It yields the protein CASSTSSYEQYV. V is TRBV6-6 and J is TRBJ2-7, with D perhaps TRBD2 (5 bases). This CDR3 spans 12 amino acids. Germline V gene sequence: CDR1 MNHNY, CDR2 SVGAGI (reference sequence). V shed 5 bases and J shed 1 base, with 6 bases lying between them.

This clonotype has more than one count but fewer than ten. CDR3 DNA: TGTGCCAGCAGTTTACACGGTTCCTACGAGCAGTACTTC. Its protein product is CASSLHGSYEQYF. This chain uses TRBV28 with TRBJ2-7; D is unresolved. CDR1 and CDR2 (germline): MDHEN, SYDVKM. CDR3 length: 13 residues. V shed 2 bases and J shed 1 base, with 6 bases lying between them.

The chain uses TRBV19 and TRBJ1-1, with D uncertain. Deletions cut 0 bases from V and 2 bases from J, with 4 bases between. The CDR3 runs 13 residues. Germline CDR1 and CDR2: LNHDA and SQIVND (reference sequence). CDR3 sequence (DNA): TGTGCCAGTAGTATAGAGGCTAACACTGAAGCTTTCTTT. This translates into CASSIEANTEAFF.

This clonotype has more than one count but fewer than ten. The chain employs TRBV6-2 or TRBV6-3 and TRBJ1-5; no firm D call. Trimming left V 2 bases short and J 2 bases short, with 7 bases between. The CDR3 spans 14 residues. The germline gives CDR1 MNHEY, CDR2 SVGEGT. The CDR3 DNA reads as TGTGCCAGCAGTTACGCAGGCGGCAATCAGCCCCAGCATTTT. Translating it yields CASSYAGGNQPQHF.

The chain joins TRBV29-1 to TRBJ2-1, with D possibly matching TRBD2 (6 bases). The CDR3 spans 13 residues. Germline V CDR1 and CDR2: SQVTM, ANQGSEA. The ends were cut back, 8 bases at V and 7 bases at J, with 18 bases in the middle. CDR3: CSIGERAWNEQFF. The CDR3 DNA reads TGCAGCATCGGAGAGCGGGCCTGGAATGAGCAGTTCTTC.

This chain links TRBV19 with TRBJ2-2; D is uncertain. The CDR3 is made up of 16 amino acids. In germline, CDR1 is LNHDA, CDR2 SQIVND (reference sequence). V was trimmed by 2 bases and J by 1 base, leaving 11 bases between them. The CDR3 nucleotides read TGTGCCAGTAGTATACTCCCTGTCGGGAACACCGGGGAGCTGTTTTTT. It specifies CASSILPVGNTGELFF.

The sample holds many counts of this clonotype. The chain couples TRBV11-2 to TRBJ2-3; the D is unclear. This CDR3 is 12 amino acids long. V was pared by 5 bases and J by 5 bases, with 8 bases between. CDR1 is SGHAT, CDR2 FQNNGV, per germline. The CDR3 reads CASSVHLDTQYF. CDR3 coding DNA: TGTGCCAGCAGCGTACACTTAGATACGCAGTATTTT.

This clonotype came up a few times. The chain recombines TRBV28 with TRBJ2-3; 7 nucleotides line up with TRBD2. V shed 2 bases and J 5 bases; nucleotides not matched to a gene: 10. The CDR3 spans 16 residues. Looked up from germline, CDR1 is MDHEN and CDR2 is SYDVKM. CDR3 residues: CASSLTESGTGDTQYF. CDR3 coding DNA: TGTGCCAGCAGTTTAACCGAAAGCGGGACGGGAGATACGCAGTATTTT.

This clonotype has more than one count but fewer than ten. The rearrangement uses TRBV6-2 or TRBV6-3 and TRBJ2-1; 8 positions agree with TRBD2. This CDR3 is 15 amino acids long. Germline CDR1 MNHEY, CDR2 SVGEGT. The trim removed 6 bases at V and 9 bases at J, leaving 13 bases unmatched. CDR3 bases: TGTGCCAGCAGCAAAGTCCCGGGACTAGTCCCTGAGCAGTTCTTC. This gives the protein CASSKVPGLVPEQFF.